The TCR beta chain under discussion was sequenced for a study of blood T cells in healthy people across ages. Notes on the study in general: TCR beta diversity per million T cells fell roughly linearly with age. It was held that diversity estimates obtained from one million T cells represented underestimates.

With a J-beta primer mix and a sample-barcoded 5' primer, a second PCR ran roughly 7 to 11 cycles. TCRdb re-analysed the 5' RACE reads in MiXCR, keeping a single row per CDR3 protein. The data contain roughly 1,500,000 distinct CDR3 sequences, 42% of them singletons. The CDR3 runs to 15 residues. Germline loops: CDR1 MNHNS, CDR2 SASEGT. Comment on this clonotype: Its antigen remains unidentified.

This chain uses TRBV6-1 with TRBJ2-1; possibly TRBD1 or TRBD2 for D (5 bases each). The DNA end is more similar to TRBJ2-7, so the J call may be wrong. Sequences were obtained from blood. The clonotype comes from a young woman in good health. Here the CDR3 reads CASSDGTPSYNEQYF. CDR3 bases: TGTGCCAGCAGTGACGGGACCCCCTCCTACAATGAGCAGTACTTC.